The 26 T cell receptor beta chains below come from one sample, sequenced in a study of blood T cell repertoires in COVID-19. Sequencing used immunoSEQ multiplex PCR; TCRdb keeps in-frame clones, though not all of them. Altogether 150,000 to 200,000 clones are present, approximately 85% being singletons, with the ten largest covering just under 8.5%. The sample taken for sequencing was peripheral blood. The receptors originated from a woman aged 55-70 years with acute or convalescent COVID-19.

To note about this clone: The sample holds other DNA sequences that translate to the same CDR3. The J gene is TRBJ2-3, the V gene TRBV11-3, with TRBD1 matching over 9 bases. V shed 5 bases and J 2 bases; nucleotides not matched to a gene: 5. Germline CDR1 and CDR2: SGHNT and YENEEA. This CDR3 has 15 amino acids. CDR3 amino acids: CASSVGQGPTDTQYF. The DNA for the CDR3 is TGTGCCAGCAGCGTGGGACAGGGACCCACAGATACGCAGTATTTT.

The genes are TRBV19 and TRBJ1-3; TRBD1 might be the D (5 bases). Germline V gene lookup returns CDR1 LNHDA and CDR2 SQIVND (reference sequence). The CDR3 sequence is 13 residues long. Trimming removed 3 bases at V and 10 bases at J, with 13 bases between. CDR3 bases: TGTGCCAGTAGTATCCAGGGTTCTCATACCATATATTTT. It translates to CASSIQGSHTIYF.

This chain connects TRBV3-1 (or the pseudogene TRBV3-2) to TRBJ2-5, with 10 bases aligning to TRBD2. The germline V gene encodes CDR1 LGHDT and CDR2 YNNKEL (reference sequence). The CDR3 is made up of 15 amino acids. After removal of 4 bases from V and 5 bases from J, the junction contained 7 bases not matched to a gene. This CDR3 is CASSLRTSGGETQYF. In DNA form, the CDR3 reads TGTGCCAGCAGCCTTCGGACTAGCGGTGGGGAGACCCAGTACTTC.

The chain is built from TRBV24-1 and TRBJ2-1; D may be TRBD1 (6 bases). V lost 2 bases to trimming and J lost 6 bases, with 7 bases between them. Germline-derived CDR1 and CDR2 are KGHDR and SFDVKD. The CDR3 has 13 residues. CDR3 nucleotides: TGTGCCACCAGTGATTACAGGGTCAATGAGCAGTTCTTC. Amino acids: CATSDYRVNEQFF.

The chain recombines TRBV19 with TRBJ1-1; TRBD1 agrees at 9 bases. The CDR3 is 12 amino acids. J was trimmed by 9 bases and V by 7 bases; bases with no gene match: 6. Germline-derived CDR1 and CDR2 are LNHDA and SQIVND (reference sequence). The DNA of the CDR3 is TGTGCCAGTAACCCGGGACAGGGTAAAGCTTTCTTT. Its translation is CASNPGQGKAFF.

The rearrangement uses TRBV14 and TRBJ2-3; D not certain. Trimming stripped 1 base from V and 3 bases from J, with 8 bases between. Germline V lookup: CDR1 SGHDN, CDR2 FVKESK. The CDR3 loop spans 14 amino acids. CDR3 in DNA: TGTGCCAGCAGCCAAGTACCCGGTACAGATACGCAGTATTTT. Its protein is CASSQVPGTDTQYF.

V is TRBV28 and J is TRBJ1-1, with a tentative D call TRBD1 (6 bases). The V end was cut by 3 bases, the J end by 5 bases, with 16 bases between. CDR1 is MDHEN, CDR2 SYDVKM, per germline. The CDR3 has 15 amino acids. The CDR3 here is CASSLSGQGRTEAFF. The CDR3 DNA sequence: TGTGCCAGCAGTTTGTCCGGTCAGGGGCGGACTGAAGCTTTCTTT.

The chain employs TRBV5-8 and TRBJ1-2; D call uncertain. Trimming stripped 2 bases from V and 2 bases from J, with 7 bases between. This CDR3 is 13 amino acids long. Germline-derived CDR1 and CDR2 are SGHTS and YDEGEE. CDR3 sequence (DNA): TGTGCCAGCAGCTTTGGTCAGAACTATGGCTACACCTTC. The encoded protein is CASSFGQNYGYTF.

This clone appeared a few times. CDR3 nucleotides: TGTGCCAGTAAGACAGAACTGAATTCACCCCTCCACTTT. Translation gives CASKTELNSPLHF. The genes are TRBV6-5 and TRBJ1-6; D is possibly TRBD1 (5 bases). In germline, CDR1 is MNHEY, CDR2 SVGAGI. The V end lost 9 bases, the J end lost 7 bases, and 13 bases lay between the germline ends. The CDR3 contains 13 residues.

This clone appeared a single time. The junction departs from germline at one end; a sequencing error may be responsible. The CDR3 DNA follows: TGTGCCAGCAGCTTCCGGGACAGAGATTCGCCCCTCCACTTT. Its protein is CASSFRDRDSPLHF. The chain employs TRBV5-5 and TRBJ1-6; 7 nucleotides line up with TRBD1. This CDR3 is 14 amino acids long. Germline CDR1 SGHKS, CDR2 YYEKEE (reference sequence).

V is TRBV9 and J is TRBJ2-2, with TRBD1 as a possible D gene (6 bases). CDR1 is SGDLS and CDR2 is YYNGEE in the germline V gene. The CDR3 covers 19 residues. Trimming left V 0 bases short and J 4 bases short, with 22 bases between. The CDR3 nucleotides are TGTGCCAGCAGCGTAGCTGGGGGCTCTGTCAGGCTTTCCACCGGGGAGCTGTTTTTT. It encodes CASSVAGGSVRLSTGELFF.

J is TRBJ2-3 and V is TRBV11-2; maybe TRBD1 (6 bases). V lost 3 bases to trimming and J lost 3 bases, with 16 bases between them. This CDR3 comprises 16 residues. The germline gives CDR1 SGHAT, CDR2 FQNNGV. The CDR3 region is CASSFLGASGTDTQYF. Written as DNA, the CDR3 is TGTGCCAGCAGCTTCCTGGGGGCTAGTGGTACAGATACGCAGTATTTT.

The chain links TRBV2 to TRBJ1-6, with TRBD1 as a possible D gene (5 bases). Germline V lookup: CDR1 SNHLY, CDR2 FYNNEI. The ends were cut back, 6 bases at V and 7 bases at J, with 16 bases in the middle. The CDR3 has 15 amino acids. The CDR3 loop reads CASSLRRDSNSPLHF. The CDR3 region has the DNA TGTGCCAGCAGCCTGCGGAGGGACTCCAATTCACCCCTCCACTTT. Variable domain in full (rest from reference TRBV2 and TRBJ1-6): EPEVTQTPSHQVTQMGQEVILRCVPISNHLYFYWYRQILGQKVEFLVSFYNNEISEKSEIFDDQFSVERPDGSNFTLKIRSTKLEDSAMYFCASSLRRDSNSPLHFGNGTRLTVT.

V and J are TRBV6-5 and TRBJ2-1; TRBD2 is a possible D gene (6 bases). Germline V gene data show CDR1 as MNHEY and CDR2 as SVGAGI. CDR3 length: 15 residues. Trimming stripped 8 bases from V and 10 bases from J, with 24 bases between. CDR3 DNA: TGTGCCAGCTGGAGCCGGGACTGGGGGTTGCAGGAGCAGTTCTTC. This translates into CASWSRDWGLQEQFF.

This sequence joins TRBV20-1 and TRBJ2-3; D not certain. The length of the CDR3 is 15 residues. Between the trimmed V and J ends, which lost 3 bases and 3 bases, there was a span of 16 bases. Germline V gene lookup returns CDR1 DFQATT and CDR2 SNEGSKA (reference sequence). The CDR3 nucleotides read TGCAGTGCTAGTGAACCGACTGGGTCGACAGATACGCAGTATTTT. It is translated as CSASEPTGSTDTQYF.

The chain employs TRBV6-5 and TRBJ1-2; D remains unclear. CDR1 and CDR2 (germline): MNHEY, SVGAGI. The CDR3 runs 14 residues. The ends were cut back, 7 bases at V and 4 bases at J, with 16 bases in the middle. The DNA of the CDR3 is TGTGCCAGCACCAGGACTAACCGTGGCTATGGCTACACCTTC. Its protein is CASTRTNRGYGYTF.

In DNA form, the CDR3 reads TGTGCCAGCAGCACGCGCAGGGGGCATGAAAAACTGTTTTTT. Its translation is CASSTRRGHEKLFF. The V gene is TRBV28, the J gene TRBJ1-4; TRBD1 matches at 8 bases. The CDR3 covers 14 residues. The V gene end was trimmed by 6 bases and the J gene end by 6 bases; junction bases not matched to a gene: 6. Germline-derived CDR1 and CDR2 are MDHEN and SYDVKM.

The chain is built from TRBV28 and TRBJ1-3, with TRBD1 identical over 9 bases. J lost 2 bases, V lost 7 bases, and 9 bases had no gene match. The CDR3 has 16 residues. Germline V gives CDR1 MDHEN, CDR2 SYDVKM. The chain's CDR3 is CASKDDRDRAGNTIYF. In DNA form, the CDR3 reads TGTGCCAGCAAAGACGACCGGGACAGGGCTGGAAACACCATATATTTT. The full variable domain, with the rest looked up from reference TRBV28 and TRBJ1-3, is DVKVTQSSRYLVKRTGEKVFLECVQDMDHENMFWYRQDPGLGLRLIYFSYDVKMKEKGDIPEGYSVSREKKERFSLILESASTNQTSMYLCASKDDRDRAGNTIYFGEGSWLTVV.

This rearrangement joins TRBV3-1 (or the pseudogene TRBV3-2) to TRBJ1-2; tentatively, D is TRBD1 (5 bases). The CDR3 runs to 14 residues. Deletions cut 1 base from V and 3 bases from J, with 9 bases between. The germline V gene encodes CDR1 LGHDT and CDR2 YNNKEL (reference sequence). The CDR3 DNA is TGTGCCAGCAGCCAAGGGGGCGATTACTATGGCTACACCTTC. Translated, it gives CASSQGGDYYGYTF.

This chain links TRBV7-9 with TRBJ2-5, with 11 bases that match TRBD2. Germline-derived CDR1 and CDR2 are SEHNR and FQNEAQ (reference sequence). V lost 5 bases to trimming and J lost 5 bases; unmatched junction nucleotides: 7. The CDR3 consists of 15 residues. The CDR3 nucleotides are TGTGCCAGCAGCATCGGACTAGCGGGTTCGGAGACCCAGTACTTC. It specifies CASSIGLAGSETQYF. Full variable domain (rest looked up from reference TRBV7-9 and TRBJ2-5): DTGVSQNPRHKITKRGQNVTFRCDPISEHNRLYWYRQTLGQGPEFLTYFQNEAQLEKSRLLSDRFSAERPKGSFSTLEIQRTEQGDSAMYLCASSIGLAGSETQYFGPGTRLLVL.

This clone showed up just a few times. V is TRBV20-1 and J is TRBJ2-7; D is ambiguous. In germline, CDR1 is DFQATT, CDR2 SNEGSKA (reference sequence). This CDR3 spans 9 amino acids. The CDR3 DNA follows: TGCAGACAGAATTACGAGCAGTACGTC. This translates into CRQNYEQYV.

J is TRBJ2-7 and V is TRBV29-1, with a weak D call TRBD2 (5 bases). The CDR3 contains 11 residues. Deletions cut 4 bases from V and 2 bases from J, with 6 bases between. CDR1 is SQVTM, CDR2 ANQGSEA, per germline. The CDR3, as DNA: TGCAGCGTTGGAGCGGCCTACGAGCAGTACTTC. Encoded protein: CSVGAAYEQYF.

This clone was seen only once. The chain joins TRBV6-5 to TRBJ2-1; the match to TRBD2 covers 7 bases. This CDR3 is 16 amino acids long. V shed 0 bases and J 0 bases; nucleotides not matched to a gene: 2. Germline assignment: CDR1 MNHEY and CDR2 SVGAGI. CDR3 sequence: CASSYSASGSYNEQFF. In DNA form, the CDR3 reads TGTGCCAGCAGTTACTCGGCTAGCGGCTCCTACAATGAGCAGTTCTTC.

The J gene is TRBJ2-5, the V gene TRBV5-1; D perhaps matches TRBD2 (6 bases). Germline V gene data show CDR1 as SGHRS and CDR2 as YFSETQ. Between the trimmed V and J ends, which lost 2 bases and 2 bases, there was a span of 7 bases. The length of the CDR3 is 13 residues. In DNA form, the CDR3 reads TGCGCCAGCAGCTTCAGCGGGCAAGAGACCCAGTACTTC. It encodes CASSFSGQETQYF.

CDR3 region: CASITYPYGYTF. DNA for the CDR3: TGTGCCAGCATAACCTACCCCTATGGCTACACCTTC. The chain is built from TRBV6-6 and TRBJ1-2, with no clear D. V shed 7 bases and J shed 4 bases, with 10 bases lying between them. Per the germline V gene, CDR1 is MNHNY and CDR2 is SVGAGI (reference sequence). This CDR3 is built from 12 residues.

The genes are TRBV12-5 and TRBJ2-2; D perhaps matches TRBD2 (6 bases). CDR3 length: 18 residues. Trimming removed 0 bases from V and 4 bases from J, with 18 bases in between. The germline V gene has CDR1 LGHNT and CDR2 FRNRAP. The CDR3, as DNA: TGTGCTAGTGGTTTGGTACTGGAGGGATCTGCGGGCACCGGGGAGCTGTTTTTT. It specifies CASGLVLEGSAGTGELFF.